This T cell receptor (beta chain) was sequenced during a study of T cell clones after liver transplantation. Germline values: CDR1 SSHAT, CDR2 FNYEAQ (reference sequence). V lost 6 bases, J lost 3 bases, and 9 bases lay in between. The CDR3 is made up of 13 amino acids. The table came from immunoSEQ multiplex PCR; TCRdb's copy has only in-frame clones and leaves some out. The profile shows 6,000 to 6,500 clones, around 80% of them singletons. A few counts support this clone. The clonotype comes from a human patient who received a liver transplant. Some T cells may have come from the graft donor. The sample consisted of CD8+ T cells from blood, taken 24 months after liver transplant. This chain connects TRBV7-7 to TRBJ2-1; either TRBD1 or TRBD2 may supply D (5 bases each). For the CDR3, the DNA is TGTGCCAGCAGACGGGACGGCTACAATGAGCAGTTCTTC. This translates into CASRRDGYNEQFF.